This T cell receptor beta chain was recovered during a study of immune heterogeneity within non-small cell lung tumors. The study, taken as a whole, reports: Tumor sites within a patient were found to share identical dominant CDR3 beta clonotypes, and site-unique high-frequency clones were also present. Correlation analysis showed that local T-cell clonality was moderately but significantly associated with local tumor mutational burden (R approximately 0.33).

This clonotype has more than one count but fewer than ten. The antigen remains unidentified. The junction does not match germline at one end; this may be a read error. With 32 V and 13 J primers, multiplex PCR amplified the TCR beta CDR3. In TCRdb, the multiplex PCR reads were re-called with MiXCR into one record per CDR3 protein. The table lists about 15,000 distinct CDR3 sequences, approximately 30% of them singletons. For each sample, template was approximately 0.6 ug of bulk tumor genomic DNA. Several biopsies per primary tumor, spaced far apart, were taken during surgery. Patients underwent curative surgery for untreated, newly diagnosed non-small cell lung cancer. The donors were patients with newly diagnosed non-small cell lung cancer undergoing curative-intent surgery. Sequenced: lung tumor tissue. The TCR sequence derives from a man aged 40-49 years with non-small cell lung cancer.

CDR3 protein: CASSQGGITGTQYF. In DNA, the CDR3 is TGCGCCAGCAGCCAAGGGGGGATTACAGGTACGCAGTATTTT. The rearrangement uses TRBV4-1 and TRBJ2-3; D assignment may be TRBD1 or TRBD2 (5 bases each). Germline V CDR1 and CDR2: MGHRA, YSYEKL. The CDR3 totals 14 residues.